These 18 T cell receptor beta chains share one sample of origin, sequenced in a study of blood T cell repertoires in COVID-19. Produced via immunoSEQ multiplex PCR; TCRdb's table is partial and in-frame only. The table lists 320,000 or so clones, around 86% of them singletons, with approximately 5.2% in the top ten. Sequenced sample: PBMCs or T cells enriched from blood (not recorded which). The receptors were sampled from a man aged 60 to 75 who had recovered from COVID-19.

The gene calls are TRBV7-2 and TRBJ1-1; no definite D call. The CDR3 totals 13 residues. Germline V gives CDR1 SGHTA, CDR2 FQGNSA. The germline V and J ends were trimmed by 4 bases and 2 bases, with 8 bases remaining between them. CDR3 DNA sequence: TGTGCCAGCAGCTCCGCTACCAACACTGAAGCTTTCTTT. Amino acids: CASSSATNTEAFF.

The chain links TRBV6-2 or TRBV6-3 to TRBJ2-1, with 8 bases fitting TRBD2. The V and J ends lost 1 base and 2 bases, in that order; junction bases with no gene match: 10. The CDR3 has 18 residues. Germline V lookup: CDR1 MNHEY, CDR2 SVGEGT. This CDR3 is CASSYWGASGFTYNEQFF. CDR3 DNA sequence: TGTGCCAGCAGTTACTGGGGGGCTAGCGGGTTTACCTACAATGAGCAGTTCTTC.

This clone was observed a single time. Its ends do not fully match the called genes, so a read error is possible. V and J are TRBV7-7 and TRBJ2-5; 9 bases align to TRBD2. This CDR3 is built from 16 residues. Germline values: CDR1 SSHAT, CDR2 FNYEAQ (reference sequence). This chain's CDR3 is CASSLAGAGVSETQYF. For the CDR3, the DNA is TGTGCTAGCAGCTTAGCGGGGGCGGGAGTGTCGGAGACCCAGTACTTC.

This sequence joins TRBV14 and TRBJ2-1; 7 bases agree with TRBD2. The germline V gene encodes CDR1 SGHDN and CDR2 FVKESK. The V gene end was trimmed by 4 bases and the J gene end by 8 bases; junction bases not matched to a gene: 17. The CDR3 covers 17 residues. This CDR3 reads CASSPSYGREYGDEQFF. The CDR3 DNA reads TGTGCCAGCAGCCCATCATACGGGCGGGAGTATGGCGATGAGCAGTTCTTC.

This clone was detected once. The chain joins TRBV7-6 to TRBJ2-7, with 10 bases aligning to TRBD2. CDR3 size: 16 residues. The germline gives CDR1 SGHVS, CDR2 FNYEAQ. Trimming at V came to 1 base and at J to 4 bases, leaving 7 bases not matched to a gene. The CDR3 reads CASSLGPPSGSYEQYF. The CDR3 nucleotides are TGTGCCAGCAGCTTAGGTCCGCCTAGCGGGAGTTACGAGCAGTACTTC.

The genes are TRBV19 and TRBJ1-3; a possible D gene is TRBD1 (6 bases). The CDR3 sequence is 15 residues long. CDR1 and CDR2 from the germline V gene are LNHDA and SQIVND (reference sequence). V lost 5 bases and J lost 0, with 11 bases in between. The CDR3 spells CASSSGQSSGNTIYF. CDR3 nucleotides: TGTGCCAGTAGTTCCGGACAGTCCTCTGGAAACACCATATATTTT.

This chain uses TRBV5-4 with TRBJ2-2, with TRBD2 as a possible D gene (6 bases). The CDR3 spans 15 residues. With 6 bases removed from V and 7 bases from J, the gap between germline ends came to 19 bases. The V gene's germline CDR1 is SGHNT and CDR2 YYREEE (reference sequence). The CDR3 coding sequence is TGTGCCAGCACCGAGGTCCGGGAGAGGGACGGGGAGCTGTTTTTT. It is translated as CASTEVRERDGELFF.

V usage is TRBV2 and J usage is TRBJ1-5, with a weak D call TRBD1 (6 bases). Deletions cut 5 bases from V and 4 bases from J, with 9 bases between. The CDR3 length is 13 residues. Germline CDR1 reads SNHLY; CDR2 reads FYNNEI. In nucleotides, the CDR3 is TGTGCCAGCAGTCTGGACAGTAATCAGCCCCAGCATTTT. It codes for CASSLDSNQPQHF.

The chain links TRBV7-9 to TRBJ2-7; D might be TRBD2 (7 bases). The V gene's germline CDR1 is SEHNR and CDR2 FQNEAQ (reference sequence). Trimming removed 5 bases from V and 1 base from J, with 15 bases in between. CDR3 length: 15 residues. CDR3 residues: CASSPKGGASYEQYF. The CDR3 coding sequence is TGTGCCAGCAGCCCCAAGGGGGGGGCTTCCTACGAGCAGTACTTC.

CDR3 in amino acids: CASRRDRVGVAFF. CDR3 coding DNA: TGTGCCAGCAGACGGGACAGGGTTGGTGTAGCTTTCTTT. The chain carries TRBV28 and TRBJ1-1; 9 bases map to TRBD1. The V gene's germline CDR1 is MDHEN and CDR2 SYDVKM. The CDR3 covers 13 residues. The ends lost 6 bases at V and 10 bases at J; junction bases unmatched: 9.

The CDR3 nucleotides read TGTGCCACCAGTGACGGGGTGCCGAGTTCTGGGGCCAACGTCCTGACTTTC. Its translation: CATSDGVPSSGANVLTF. The chain combines TRBV24-1 with TRBJ2-6; a possible D gene is TRBD2 (5 bases). The V and J ends lost 4 bases and 1 base respectively, with 13 bases between them. The germline CDR1 and CDR2 sequences are KGHDR and SFDVKD. The CDR3 is 17 residues long.

The chain employs TRBV9 and TRBJ2-7; unclear D gene. Germline lookup yields CDR1 SGDLS and CDR2 YYNGEE. This CDR3 spans 14 amino acids. V was pared by 0 bases and J by 2 bases, with 9 bases between. CDR3 loop: CASSVVAVTYEQYF. Here the CDR3 DNA reads TGTGCCAGCAGCGTAGTGGCAGTAACCTACGAGCAGTACTTC.

V is TRBV19 and J is TRBJ2-2; 7 positions agree with TRBD1. The CDR3 has 15 residues. The J segment lost 8 bases and the V segment lost 7 bases, leaving 13 bases of the junction unmatched. The V gene's germline CDR1 is LNHDA and CDR2 SQIVND (reference sequence). The CDR3: CASTPWDRSRGELFF. CDR3 in DNA: TGTGCCAGTACCCCCTGGGACAGAAGTAGGGGGGAGCTGTTTTTT.

The J gene is TRBJ2-1, the V gene TRBV5-5; possible D gene TRBD2, 6 bases. The CDR3 totals 13 residues. Germline CDR1 and CDR2: SGHKS and YYEKEE (reference sequence). V shed 3 bases and J shed 6 bases, with 10 bases lying between them. CDR3 sequence reads: CASSSFGGNEQFF. CDR3 DNA sequence: TGTGCCAGCAGCTCCTTCGGGGGCAATGAGCAGTTCTTC.

The rearrangement links TRBV24-1 to TRBJ2-1; 7 bases are a match to TRBD1. V lost 3 bases to trimming and J lost 0 bases; unmatched junction nucleotides: 4. The CDR3 contains 16 residues. Germline V gene lookup returns CDR1 KGHDR and CDR2 SFDVKD. The CDR3 region has the DNA TGTGCCACCAGTGATATCGACAGGGCCTCCTACAATGAGCAGTTCTTC. It codes for CATSDIDRASYNEQFF.

This chain connects TRBV28 to TRBJ1-6; the D is unclear. The V and J ends lost 4 bases and 5 bases respectively, with 9 bases between them. CDR1 is MDHEN, CDR2 SYDVKM, per germline. CDR3 length equals 14 residues. CDR3 nucleotide sequence: TGTGCCAGCAGTTCTCCGGGGAATAATTCACCCCTCCACTTT. It codes for CASSSPGNNSPLHF.

In this sample, this clone turned up once. The rearrangement joins TRBV5-1 to TRBJ1-1; the match to TRBD1 covers 9 bases. In germline, CDR1 is SGHRS, CDR2 YFSETQ. Losses at the gene ends were 0 bases for V and 0 bases for J; bases not matched to a gene: 0. This CDR3 region has 15 residues. Here the CDR3 reads CASSLGDRVNTEAFF. DNA of the CDR3: TGCGCCAGCAGCTTGGGGGACAGGGTGAACACTGAAGCTTTCTTT.

The table lists this clone with a count of one. The J gene is TRBJ1-2, the V gene TRBV2; D remains ambiguous. In germline, CDR1 is SNHLY, CDR2 FYNNEI. This CDR3 contains 12 residues. Trimming took off 3 bases at V and 4 bases at J, with 6 bases between the two ends. CDR3 nucleotide sequence: TGTGCCAGCAGTGACAGATCCTATGGCTACACCTTC. Translating it yields CASSDRSYGYTF.